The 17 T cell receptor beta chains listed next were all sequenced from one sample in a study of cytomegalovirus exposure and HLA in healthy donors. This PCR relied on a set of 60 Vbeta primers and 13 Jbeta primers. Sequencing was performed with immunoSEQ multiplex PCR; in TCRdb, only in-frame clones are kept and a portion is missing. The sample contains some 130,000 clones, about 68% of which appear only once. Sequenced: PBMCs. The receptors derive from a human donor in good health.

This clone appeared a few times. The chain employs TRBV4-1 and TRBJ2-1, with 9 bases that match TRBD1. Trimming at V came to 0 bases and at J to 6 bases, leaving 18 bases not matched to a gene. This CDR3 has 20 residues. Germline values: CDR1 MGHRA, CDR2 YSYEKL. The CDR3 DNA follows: TGCGCCAGCAGCCAAGAACCGAACAGGGGGCAGGGAGGGAGTGGCAATGAGCAGTTCTTC. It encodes CASSQEPNRGQGGSGNEQFF.

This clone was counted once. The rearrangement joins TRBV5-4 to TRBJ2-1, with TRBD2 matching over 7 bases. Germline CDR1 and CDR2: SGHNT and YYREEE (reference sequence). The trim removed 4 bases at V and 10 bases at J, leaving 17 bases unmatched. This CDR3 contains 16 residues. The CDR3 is CASSRKGLQTGGEQFF. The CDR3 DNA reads TGTGCCAGCAGCCGTAAGGGACTACAAACTGGAGGCGAGCAGTTCTTC. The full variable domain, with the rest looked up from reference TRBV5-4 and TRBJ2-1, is ETGVTQSPTHLIKTRGQQVTLRCSSQSGHNTVSWYQQALGQGPQFIFQYYREEENGRGNFPPRFSGLQFPNYSSELNVNALELDDSALYLCASSRKGLQTGGEQFFGPGTRLTVL.

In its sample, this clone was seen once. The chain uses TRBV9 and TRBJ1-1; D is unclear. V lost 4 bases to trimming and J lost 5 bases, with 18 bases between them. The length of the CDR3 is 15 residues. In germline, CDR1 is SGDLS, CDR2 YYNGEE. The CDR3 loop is CASSPNLAAKTEAFF. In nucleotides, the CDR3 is TGTGCCAGCAGCCCCAACCTGGCGGCGAAAACTGAAGCTTTCTTT.

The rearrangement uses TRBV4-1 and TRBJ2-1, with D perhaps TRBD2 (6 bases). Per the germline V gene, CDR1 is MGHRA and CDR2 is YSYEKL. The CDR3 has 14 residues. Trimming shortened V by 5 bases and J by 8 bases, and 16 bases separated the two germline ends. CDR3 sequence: CASSYDSSGYEQFF. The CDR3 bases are TGCGCCAGCAGCTACGACTCCAGCGGGTATGAGCAGTTCTTC.

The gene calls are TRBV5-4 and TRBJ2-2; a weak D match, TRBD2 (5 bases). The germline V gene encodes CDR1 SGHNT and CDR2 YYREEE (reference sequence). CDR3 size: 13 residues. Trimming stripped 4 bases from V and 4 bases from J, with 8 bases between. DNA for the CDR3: TGTGCCAGCAGCGCCCGGGGCACCGGGGAGCTGTTTTTT. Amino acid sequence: CASSARGTGELFF.

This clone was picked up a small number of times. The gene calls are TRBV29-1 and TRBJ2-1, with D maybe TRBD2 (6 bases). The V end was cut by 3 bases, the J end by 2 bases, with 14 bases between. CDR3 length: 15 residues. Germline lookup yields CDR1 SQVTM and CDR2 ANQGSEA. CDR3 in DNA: TGCAGCGTTGAGGGGGAGGAGAGTACCTACAATGAGCAGTTCTTC. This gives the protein CSVEGEESTYNEQFF.

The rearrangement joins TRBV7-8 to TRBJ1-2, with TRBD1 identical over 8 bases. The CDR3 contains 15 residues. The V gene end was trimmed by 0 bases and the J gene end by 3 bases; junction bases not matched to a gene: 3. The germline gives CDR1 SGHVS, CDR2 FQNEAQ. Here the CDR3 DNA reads TGTGCCAGCAGCTTAGCGCACAGGGGGGACTATGGCTACACCTTC. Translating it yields CASSLAHRGDYGYTF.

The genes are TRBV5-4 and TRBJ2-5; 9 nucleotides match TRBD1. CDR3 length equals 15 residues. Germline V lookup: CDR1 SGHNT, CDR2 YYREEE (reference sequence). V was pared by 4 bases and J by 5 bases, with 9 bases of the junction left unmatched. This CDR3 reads CASSLGGQGEETQYF. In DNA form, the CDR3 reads TGTGCCAGCAGCCTTGGGGGACAGGGTGAGGAGACCCAGTACTTC.

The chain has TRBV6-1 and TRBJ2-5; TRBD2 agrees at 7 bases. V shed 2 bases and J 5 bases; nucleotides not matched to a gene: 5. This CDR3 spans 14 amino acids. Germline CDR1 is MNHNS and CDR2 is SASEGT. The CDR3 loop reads CASSEIAGGETQYF. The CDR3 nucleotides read TGTGCCAGCAGTGAAATAGCGGGCGGGGAGACCCAGTACTTC.

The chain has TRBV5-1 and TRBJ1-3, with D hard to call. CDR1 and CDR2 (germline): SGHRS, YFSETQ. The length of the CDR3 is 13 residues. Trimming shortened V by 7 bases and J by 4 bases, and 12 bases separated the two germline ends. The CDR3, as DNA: TGCGCCAGCTCCCGAGCGCGAGGAAACACCATATATTTT. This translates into CASSRARGNTIYF.

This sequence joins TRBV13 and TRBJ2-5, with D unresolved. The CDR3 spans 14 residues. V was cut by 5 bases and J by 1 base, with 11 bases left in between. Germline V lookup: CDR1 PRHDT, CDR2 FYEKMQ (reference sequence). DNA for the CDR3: TGTGCCAGCAGCCCCCAGTTCGCCCAAGAGACCCAGTACTTC. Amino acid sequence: CASSPQFAQETQYF.

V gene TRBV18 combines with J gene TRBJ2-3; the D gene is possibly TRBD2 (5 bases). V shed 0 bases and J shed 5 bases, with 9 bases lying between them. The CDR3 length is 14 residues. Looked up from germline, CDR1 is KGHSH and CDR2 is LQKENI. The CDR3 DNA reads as TGTGCCAGCTCACCACCGGGAGATGTAGATACGCAGTATTTT. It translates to CASSPPGDVDTQYF.

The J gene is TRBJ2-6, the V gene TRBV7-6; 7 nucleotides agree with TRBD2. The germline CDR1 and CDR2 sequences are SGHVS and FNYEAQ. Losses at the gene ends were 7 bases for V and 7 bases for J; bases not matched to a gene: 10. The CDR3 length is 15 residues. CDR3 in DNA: TGTGCCAGCACCACGTGGAGGGAGGGAGCCAACGTCCTGACTTTC. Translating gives CASTTWREGANVLTF.

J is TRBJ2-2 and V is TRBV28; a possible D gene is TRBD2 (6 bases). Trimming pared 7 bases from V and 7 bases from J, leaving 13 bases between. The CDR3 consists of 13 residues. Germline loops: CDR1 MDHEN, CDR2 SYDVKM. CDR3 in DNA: TGTGCCAGCAAGGAGGGAATCGACGGGGAGCTGTTTTTT. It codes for CASKEGIDGELFF.

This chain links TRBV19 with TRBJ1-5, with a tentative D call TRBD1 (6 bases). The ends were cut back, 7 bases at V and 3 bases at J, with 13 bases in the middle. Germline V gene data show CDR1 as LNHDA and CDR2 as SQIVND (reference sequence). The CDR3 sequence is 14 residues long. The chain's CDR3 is CASMTGGYNQPQHF. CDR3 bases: TGTGCCAGTATGACTGGGGGCTACAATCAGCCCCAGCATTTT.

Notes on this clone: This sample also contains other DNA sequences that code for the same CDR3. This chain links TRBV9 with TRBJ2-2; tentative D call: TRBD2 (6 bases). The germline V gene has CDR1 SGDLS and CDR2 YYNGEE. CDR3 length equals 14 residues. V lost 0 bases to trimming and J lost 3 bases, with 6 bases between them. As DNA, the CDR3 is TGTGCCAGCAGCGTAGGGGGGGACACCGGGGAGCTGTTTTTT. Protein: CASSVGGDTGELFF.

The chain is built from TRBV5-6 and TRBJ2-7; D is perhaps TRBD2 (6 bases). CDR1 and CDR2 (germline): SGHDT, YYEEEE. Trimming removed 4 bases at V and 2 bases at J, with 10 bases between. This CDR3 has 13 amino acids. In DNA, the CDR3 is TGTGCCAGCAGCCGGGGGACCCCCTACGAGCAGTACTTC. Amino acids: CASSRGTPYEQYF. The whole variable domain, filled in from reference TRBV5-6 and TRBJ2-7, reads DAGVTQSPTHLIKTRGQQVTLRCSPKSGHDTVSWYQQALGQGPQFIFQYYEEEERQRGNFPDRFSGHQFPNYSSELNVNALLLGDSALYLCASSRGTPYEQYFGPGTRLTVT.